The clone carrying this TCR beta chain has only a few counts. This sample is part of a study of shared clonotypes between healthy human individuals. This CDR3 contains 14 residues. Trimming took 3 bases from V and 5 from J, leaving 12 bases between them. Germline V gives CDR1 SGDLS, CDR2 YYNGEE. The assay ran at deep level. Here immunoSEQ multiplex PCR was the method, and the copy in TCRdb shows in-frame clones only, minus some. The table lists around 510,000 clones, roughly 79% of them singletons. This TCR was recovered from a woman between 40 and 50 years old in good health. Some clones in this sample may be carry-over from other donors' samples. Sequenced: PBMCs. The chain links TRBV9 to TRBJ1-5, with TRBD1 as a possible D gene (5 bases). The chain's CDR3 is CASSAGTEDQPQHF. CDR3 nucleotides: TGTGCCAGCAGCGCGGGGACGGAAGATCAGCCCCAGCATTTT.